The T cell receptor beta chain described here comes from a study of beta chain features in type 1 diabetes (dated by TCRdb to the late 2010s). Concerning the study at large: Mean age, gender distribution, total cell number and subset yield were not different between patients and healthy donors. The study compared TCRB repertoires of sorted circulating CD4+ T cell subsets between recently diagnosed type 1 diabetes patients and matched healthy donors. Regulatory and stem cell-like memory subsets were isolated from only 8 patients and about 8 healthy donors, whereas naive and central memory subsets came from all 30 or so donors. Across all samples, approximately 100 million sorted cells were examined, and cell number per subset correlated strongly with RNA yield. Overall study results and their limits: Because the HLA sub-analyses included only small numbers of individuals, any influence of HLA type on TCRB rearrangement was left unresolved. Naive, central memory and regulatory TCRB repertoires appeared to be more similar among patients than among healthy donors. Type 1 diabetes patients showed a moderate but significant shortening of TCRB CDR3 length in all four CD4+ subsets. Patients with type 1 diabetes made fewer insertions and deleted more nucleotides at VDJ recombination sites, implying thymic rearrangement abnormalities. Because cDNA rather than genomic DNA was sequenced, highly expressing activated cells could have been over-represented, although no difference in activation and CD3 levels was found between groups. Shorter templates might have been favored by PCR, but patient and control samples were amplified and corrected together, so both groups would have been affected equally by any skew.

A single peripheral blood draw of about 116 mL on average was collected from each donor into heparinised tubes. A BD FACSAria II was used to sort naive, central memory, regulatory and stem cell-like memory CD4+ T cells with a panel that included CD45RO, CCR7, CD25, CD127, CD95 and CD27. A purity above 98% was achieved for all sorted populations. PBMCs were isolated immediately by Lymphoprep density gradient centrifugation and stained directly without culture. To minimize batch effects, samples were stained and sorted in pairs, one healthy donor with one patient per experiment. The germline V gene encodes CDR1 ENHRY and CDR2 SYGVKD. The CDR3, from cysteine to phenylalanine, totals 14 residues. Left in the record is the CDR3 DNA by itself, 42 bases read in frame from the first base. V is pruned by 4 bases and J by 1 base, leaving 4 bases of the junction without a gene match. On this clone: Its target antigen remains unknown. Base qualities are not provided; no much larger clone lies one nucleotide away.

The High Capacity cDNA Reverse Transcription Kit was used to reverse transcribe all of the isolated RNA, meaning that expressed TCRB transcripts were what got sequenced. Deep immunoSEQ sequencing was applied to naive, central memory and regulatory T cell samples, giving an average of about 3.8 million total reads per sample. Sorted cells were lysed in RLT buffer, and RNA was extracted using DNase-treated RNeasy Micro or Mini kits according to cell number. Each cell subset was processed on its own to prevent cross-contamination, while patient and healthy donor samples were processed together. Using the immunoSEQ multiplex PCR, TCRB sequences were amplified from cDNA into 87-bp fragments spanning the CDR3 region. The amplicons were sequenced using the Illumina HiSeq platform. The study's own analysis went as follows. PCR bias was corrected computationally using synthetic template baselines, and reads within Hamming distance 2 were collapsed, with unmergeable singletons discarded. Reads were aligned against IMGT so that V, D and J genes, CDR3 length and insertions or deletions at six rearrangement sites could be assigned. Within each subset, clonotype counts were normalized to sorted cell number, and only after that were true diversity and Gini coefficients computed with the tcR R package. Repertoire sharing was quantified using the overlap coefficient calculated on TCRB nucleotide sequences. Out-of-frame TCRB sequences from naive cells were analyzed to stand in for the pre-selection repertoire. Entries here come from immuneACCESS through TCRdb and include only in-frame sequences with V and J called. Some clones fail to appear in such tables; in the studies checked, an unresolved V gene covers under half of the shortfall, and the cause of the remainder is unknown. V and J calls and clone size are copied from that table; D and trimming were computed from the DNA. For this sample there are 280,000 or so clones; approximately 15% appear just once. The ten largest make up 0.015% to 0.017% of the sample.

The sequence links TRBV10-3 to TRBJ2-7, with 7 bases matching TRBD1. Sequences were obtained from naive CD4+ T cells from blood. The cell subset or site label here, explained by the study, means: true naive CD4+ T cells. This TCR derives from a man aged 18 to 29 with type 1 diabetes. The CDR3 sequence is CAISVWDSSYEQYF. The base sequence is TGTGCCATCAGTGTGTGGGACAGTTCCTACGAGCAGTACTTC.